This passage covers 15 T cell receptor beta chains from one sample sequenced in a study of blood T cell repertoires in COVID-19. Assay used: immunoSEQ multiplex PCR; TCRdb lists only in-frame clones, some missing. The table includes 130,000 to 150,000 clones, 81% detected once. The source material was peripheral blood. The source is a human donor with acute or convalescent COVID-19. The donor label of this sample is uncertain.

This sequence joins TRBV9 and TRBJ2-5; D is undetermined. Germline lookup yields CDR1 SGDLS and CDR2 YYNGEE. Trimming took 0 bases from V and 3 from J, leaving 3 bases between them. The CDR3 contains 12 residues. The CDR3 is CASSVGEETQYF. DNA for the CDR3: TGTGCCAGCAGCGTAGGAGAAGAGACCCAGTACTTC. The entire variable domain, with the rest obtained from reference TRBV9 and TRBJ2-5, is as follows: DSGVTQTPKHLITATGQRVTLRCSPRSGDLSVYWYQQSLDQGLQFLIQYYNGEERAKGNILERFSAQQFPDLHSELNLSSLELGDSALYFCASSVGEETQYFGPGTRLLVL.

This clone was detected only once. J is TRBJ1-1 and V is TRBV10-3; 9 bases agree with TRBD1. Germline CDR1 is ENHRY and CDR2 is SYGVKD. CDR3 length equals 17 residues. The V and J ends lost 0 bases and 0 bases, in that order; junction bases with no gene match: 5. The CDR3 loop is CAISESMTGGMNTEAFF. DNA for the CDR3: TGTGCCATCAGTGAGTCAATGACAGGGGGGATGAACACTGAAGCTTTCTTT.

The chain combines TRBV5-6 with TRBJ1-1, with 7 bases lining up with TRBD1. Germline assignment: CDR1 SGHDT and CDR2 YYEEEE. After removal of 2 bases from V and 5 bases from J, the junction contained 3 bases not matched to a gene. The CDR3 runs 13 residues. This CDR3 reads CASSLGGATEAFF. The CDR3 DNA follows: TGTGCCAGCAGCTTAGGGGGCGCAACTGAAGCTTTCTTT.

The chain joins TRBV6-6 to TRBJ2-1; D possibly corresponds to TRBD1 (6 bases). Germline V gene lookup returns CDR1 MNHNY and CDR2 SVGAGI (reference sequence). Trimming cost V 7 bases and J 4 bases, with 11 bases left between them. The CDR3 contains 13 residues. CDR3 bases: TGTGCCAGCACGTACAGGGAATACAATGAGCAGTTCTTC. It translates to CASTYREYNEQFF.

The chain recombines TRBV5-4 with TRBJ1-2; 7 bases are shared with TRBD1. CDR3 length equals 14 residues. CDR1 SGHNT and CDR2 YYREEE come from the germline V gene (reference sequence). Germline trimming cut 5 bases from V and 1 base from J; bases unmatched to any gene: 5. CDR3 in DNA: TGTGCCAGCAGACAGACAGGGATTAACTATGGCTACACCTTC. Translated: CASRQTGINYGYTF.

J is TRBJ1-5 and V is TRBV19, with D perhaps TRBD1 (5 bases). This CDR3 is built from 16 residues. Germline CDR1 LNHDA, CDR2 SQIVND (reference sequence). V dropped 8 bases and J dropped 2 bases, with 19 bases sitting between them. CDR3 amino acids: CASQPWDGLGNQPQHF. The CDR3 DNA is TGTGCCAGTCAACCTTGGGACGGACTAGGCAATCAGCCCCAGCATTTT. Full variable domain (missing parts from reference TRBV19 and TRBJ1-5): DGGITQSPKYLFRKEGQNVTLSCEQNLNHDAMYWYRQDPGQGLRLIYYSQIVNDFQKGDIAEGYSVSREKKESFPLTVTSAQKNPTAFYLCASQPWDGLGNQPQHFGDGTRLSIL.

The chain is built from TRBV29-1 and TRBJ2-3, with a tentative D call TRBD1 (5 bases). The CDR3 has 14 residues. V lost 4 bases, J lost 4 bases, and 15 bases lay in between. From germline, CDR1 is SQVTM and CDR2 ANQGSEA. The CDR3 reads CSVAIPEGADTQYF. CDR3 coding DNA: TGCAGCGTTGCCATTCCTGAAGGGGCAGATACGCAGTATTTT.

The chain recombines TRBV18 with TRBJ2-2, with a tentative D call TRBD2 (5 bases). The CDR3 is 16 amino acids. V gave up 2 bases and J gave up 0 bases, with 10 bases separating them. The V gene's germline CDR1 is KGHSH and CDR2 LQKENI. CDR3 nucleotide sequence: TGTGCCAGCTCACCAAGGGAGCGGACGAACACCGGGGAGCTGTTTTTT. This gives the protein CASSPRERTNTGELFF.

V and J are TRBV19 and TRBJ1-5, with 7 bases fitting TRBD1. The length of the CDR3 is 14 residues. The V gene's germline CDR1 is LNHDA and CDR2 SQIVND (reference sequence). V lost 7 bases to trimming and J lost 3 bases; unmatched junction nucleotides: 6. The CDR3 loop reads CASNGGQLNQPQHF. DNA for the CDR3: TGTGCCAGTAACGGGGGACAGCTCAATCAGCCCCAGCATTTT. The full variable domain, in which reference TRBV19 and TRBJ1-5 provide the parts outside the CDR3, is DGGITQSPKYLFRKEGQNVTLSCEQNLNHDAMYWYRQDPGQGLRLIYYSQIVNDFQKGDIAEGYSVSREKKESFPLTVTSAQKNPTAFYLCASNGGQLNQPQHFGDGTRLSIL.

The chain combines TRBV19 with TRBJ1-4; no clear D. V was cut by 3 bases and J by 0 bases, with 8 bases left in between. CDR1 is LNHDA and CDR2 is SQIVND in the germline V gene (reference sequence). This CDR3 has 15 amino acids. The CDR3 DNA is TGTGCCAGTAGTATCCTGAGGGCAACTAATGAAAAACTGTTTTTT. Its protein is CASSILRATNEKLFF.

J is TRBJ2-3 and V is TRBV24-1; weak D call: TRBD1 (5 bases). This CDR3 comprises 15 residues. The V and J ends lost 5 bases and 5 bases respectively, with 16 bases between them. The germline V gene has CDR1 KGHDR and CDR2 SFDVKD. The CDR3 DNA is TGTGCCACCAGTGCCTTTAAGGGGCGGAGAGATACGCAGTATTTT. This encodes CATSAFKGRRDTQYF.

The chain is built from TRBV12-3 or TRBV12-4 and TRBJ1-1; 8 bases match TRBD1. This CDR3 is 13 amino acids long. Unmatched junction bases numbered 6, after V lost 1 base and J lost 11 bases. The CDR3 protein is CASSLGQGAGAFF. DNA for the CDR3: TGTGCCAGCAGTTTAGGCCAGGGGGCCGGCGCTTTCTTT.

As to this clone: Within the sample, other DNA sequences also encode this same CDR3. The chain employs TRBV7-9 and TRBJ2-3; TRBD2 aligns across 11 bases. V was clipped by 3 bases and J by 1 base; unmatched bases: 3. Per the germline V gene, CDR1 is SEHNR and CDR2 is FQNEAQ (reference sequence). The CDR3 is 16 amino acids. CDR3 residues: CASSFSLAGGTDTQYF. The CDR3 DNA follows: TGTGCCAGCAGCTTTTCACTAGCGGGGGGCACAGATACGCAGTATTTT. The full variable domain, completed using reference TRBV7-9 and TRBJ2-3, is DTGVSQNPRHKITKRGQNVTFRCDPISEHNRLYWYRQTLGQGPEFLTYFQNEAQLEKSRLLSDRFSAERPKGSFSTLEIQRTEQGDSAMYLCASSFSLAGGTDTQYFGPGTRLTVL.

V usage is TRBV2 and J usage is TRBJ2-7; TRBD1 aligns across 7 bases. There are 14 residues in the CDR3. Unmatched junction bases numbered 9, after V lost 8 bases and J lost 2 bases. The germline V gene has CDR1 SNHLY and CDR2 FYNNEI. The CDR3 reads CASSRDSQTYEQYF. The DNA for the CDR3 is TGTGCCAGCTCCCGGGACAGCCAGACCTACGAGCAGTACTTC.

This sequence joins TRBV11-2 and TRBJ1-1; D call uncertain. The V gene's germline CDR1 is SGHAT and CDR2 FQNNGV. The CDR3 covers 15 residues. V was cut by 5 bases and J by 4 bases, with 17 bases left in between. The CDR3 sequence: CASSPRSSRATEAFF. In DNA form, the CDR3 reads TGTGCCAGCAGCCCACGGTCGTCGAGGGCCACTGAAGCTTTCTTT.